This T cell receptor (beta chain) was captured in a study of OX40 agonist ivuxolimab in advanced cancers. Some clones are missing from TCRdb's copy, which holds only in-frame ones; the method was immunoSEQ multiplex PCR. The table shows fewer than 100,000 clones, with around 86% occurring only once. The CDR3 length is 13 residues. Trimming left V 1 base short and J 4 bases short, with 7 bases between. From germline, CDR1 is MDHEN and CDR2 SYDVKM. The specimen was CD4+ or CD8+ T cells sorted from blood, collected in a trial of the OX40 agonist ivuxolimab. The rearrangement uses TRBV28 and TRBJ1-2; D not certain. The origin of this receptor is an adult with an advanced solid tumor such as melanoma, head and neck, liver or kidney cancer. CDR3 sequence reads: CASSLSPGYGYTF. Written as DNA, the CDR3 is TGTGCCAGCAGTTTATCACCAGGCTATGGCTACACCTTC.